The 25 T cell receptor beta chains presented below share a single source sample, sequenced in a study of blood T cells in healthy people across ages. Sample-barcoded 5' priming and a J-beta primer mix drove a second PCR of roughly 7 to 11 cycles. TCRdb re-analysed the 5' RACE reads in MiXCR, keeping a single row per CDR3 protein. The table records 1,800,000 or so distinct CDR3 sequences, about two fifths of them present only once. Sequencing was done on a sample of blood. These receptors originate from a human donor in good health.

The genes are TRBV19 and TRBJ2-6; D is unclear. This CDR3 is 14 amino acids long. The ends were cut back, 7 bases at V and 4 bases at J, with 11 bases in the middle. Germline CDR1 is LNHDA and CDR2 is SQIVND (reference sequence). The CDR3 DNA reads TGTGCCAGTAAATACAGCTCCGGGGCCAACGTCCTGACTTTC. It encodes CASKYSSGANVLTF.

CDR3 nucleotide sequence: TGTGCCAGCTCACCACAGGCCCCCGGGCAGGCCCCGACCTCCGCTTTCTTT. Translating gives CASSPQAPGQAPTSAFF. This chain joins TRBV18 and TRBJ1-1; the D is unclear. The V end was cut by 1 base, the J end by 11 bases, with 26 bases between. Germline V gene data show CDR1 as KGHSH and CDR2 as LQKENI. The CDR3 runs to 17 residues.

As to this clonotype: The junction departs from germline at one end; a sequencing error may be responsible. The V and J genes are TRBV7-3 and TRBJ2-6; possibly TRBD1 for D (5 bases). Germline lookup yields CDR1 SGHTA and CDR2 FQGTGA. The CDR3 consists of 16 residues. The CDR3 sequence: CAGSLQSGSGANVLTF. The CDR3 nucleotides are TGTGCCGGCAGCTTACAATCAGGGTCCGGGGCCAACGTCCTGACTTTC.

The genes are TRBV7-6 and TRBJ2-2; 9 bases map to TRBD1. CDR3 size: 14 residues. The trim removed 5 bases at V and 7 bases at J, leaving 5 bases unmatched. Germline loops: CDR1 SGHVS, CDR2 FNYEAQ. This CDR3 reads CASSLGTGNGELFF. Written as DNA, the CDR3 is TGTGCCAGCAGCCTGGGGACAGGGAACGGGGAGCTGTTTTTT.

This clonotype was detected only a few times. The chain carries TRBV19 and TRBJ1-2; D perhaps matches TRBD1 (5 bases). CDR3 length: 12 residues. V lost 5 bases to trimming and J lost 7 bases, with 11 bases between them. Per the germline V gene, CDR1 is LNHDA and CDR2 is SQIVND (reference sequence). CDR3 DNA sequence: TGTGCCAGTAGTGTCCGGGACTCTGGCTACACCTTC. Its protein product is CASSVRDSGYTF. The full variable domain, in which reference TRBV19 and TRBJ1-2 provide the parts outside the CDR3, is DGGITQSPKYLFRKEGQNVTLSCEQNLNHDAMYWYRQDPGQGLRLIYYSQIVNDFQKGDIAEGYSVSREKKESFPLTVTSAQKNPTAFYLCASSVRDSGYTFGSGTRLTVV.

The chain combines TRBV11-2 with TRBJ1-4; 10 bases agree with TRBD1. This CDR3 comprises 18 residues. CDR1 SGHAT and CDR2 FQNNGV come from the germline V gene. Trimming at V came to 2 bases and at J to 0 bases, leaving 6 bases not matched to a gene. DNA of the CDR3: TGTGCCAGCAGCTTAACAGGACAGGGGGGGGCAACTAATGAAAAACTGTTTTTT. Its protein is CASSLTGQGGATNEKLFF.

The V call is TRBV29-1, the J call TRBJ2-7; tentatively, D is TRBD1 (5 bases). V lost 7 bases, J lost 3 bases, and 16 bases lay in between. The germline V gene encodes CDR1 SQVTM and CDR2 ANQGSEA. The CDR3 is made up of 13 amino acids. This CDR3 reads CSAKTGDYYEQYF. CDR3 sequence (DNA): TGCAGCGCTAAAACAGGTGATTACTACGAGCAGTACTTC.

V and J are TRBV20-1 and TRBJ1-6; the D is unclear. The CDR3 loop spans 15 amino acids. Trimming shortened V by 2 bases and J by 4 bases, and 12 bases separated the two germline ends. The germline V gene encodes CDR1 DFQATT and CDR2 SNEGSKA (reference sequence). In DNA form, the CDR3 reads TGCAGTGCTAGAAACCAGGAATTATATAATTCACCCCTCCACTTT. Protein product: CSARNQELYNSPLHF.

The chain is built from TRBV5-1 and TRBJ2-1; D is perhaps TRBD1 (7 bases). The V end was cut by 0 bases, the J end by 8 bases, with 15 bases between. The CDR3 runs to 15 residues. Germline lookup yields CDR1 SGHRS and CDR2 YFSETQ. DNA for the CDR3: TGCGCCAGCAGCTTGGGCGGCGGGGACAGATATGAGCAGTTCTTC. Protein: CASSLGGGDRYEQFF.

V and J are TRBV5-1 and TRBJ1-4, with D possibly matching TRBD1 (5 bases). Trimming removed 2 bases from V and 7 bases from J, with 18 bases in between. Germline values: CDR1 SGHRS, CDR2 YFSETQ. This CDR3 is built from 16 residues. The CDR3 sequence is CASSFTGRPDSEKLFF. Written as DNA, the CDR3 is TGCGCCAGCAGCTTCACTGGACGGCCCGACAGTGAAAAACTGTTTTTT.

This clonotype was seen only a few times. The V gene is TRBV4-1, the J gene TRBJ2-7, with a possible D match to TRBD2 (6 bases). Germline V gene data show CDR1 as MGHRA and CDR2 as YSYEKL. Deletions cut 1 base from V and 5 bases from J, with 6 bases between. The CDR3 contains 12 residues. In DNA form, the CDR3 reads TGCGCCAGCAGCCAAGCGGGGGACGAGCAGTACTTC. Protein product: CASSQAGDEQYF.

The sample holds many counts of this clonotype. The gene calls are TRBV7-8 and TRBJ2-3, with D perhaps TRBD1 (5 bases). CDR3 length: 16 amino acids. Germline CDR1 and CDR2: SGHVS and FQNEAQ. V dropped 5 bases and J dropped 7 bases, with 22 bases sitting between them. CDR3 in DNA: TGTGCCAGCAGCCCCCGCTCCAGGGCTATCATACATACGCAGTATTTT. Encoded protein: CASSPRSRAIIHTQYF.

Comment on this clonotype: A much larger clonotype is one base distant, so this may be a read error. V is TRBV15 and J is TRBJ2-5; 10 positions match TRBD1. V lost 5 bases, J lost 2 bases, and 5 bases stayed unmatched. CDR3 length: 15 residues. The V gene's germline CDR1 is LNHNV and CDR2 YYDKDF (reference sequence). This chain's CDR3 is CATSSRTGGQETQYF. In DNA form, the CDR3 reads TGTGCCACCAGCTCCCGGACAGGGGGACAAGAGACCCAGTACTTC.

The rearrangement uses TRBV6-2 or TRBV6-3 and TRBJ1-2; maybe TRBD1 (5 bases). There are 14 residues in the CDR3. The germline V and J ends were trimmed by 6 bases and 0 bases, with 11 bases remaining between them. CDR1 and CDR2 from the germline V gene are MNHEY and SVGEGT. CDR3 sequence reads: CASSPMTANYGYTF. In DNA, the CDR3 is TGTGCCAGCAGCCCGATGACAGCTAACTATGGCTACACCTTC.

This CDR3 reads CASSILPLRLAGETQYF. The CDR3 nucleotides read TGTGCCAGCAGTATTCTCCCCTTAAGACTAGCGGGGGAGACCCAGTACTTC. The genes are TRBV28 and TRBJ2-7; 11 bases fit TRBD2. Judging by the DNA end, TRBJ2-5 fits better; the J call may be wrong. The CDR3 extends over 17 amino acids. Germline V lookup: CDR1 MDHEN, CDR2 SYDVKM.

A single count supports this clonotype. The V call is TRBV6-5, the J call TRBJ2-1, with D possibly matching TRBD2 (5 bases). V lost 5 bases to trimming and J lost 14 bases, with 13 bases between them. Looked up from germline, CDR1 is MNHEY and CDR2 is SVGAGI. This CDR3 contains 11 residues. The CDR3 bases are TGTGCCAGCAGTGAGGACTCGACTAAGTTCTTC. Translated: CASSEDSTKFF.

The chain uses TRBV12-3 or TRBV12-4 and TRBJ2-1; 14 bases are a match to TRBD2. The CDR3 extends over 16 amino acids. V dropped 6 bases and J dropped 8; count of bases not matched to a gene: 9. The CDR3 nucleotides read TGTGCCAGCAGCTCGAGACTAGCGGGGGGGCGGGATGAGCAGTTCTTC. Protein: CASSSRLAGGRDEQFF.

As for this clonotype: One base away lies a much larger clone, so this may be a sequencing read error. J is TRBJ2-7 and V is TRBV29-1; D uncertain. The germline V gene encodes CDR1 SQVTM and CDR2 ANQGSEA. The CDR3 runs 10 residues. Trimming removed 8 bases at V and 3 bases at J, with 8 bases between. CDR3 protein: CSMYNYEQYF. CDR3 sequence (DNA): TGCAGCATGTACAACTACGAGCAGTACTTC.

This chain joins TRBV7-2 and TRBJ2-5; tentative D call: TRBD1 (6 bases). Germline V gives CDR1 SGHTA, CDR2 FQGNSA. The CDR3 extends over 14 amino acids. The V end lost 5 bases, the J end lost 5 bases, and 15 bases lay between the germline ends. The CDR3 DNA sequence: TGTGCCAGCAGCCTCAACAGGGCCAGGGAGACCCAGTACTTC. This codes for CASSLNRARETQYF.

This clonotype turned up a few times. CDR3 loop: CASSLWARAFPTEAFF. CDR3 in DNA: TGTGCCAGCAGCTTATGGGCCAGGGCTTTCCCCACTGAAGCTTTCTTT. V usage is TRBV11-2 and J usage is TRBJ1-1; maybe TRBD1 (5 bases). This CDR3 region has 16 residues. CDR1 is SGHAT and CDR2 is FQNNGV in the germline V gene. Trimming took 2 bases from V and 4 from J, leaving 17 bases between them.

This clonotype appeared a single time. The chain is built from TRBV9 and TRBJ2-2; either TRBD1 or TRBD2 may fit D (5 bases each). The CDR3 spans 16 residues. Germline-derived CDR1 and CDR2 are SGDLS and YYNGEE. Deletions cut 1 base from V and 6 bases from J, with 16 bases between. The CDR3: CASSVNRRGLAGELFF. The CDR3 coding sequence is TGTGCCAGCAGCGTAAACAGGAGAGGGCTCGCCGGGGAGCTGTTTTTT.

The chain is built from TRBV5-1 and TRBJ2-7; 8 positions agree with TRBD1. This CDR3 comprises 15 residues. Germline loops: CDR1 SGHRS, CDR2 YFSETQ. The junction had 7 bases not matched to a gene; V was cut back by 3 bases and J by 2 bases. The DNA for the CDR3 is TGCGCCAGCAGCTGGACGACAGGGGAGGCCTACGAGCAGTACTTC. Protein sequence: CASSWTTGEAYEQYF.

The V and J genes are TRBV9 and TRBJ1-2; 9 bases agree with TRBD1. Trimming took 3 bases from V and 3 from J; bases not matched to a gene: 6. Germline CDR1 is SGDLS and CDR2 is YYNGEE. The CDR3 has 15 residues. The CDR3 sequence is CASSASGTGHYGYTF. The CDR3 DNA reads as TGTGCCAGCAGCGCCTCCGGGACAGGGCACTATGGCTACACCTTC.

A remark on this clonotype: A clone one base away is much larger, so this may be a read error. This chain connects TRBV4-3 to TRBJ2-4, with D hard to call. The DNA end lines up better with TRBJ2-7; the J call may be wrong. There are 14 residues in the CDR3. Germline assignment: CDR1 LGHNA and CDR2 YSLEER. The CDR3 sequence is CASGQLGNRDEQYF. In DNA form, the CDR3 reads TGCGCCAGCGGCCAATTAGGGAACAGAGACGAGCAGTACTTC.

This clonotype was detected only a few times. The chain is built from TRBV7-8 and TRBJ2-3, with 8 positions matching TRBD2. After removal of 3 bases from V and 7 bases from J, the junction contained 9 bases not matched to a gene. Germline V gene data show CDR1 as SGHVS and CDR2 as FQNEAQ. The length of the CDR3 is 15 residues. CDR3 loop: CASSFQSGGWNTQYF. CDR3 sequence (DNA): TGTGCCAGCAGCTTCCAAAGCGGGGGCTGGAATACGCAGTATTTT.